These 20 T cell receptor beta chains originate from one sample sequenced in a study of blood T cell repertoires in COVID-19. Libraries were prepared by immunoSEQ multiplex PCR; TCRdb keeps only in-frame clonotypes and omits some of them. There are several thousand clones in the sample; 88% occur only once, and more than 6.5% lies in the top ten. Sample: peripheral blood. These receptors all stem from a human donor in a cohort sampled during active COVID-19.

The rearrangement uses TRBV3-1 (or the pseudogene TRBV3-2) and TRBJ1-1; TRBD1 is a possible D gene (5 bases). V was pared by 1 base and J by 1 base, with 7 bases between. Germline-derived CDR1 and CDR2 are LGHDT and YNNKEL (reference sequence). The CDR3 spans 14 residues. DNA of the CDR3: TGTGCCAGCAGCCAAGGACAGCGGAACACTGAAGCTTTCTTT. Protein product: CASSQGQRNTEAFF.

The gene calls are TRBV10-3 and TRBJ2-5, with 9 bases fitting TRBD2. CDR1 ENHRY and CDR2 SYGVKD come from the germline V gene. This CDR3 comprises 15 residues. Unmatched junction bases numbered 4, after V lost 4 bases and J lost 1 base. The CDR3 DNA reads as TGTGCCATCAGTGTTGGCGGGGGGGCCCAAGAGACCCAGTACTTC. This sequence encodes CAISVGGGAQETQYF.

The rearrangement uses TRBV6-5 and TRBJ2-5; 7 bases map to TRBD2. Per germline, CDR1 MNHEY and CDR2 SVGAGI. This CDR3 is 12 amino acids long. V shed 9 bases, J shed 4 bases, and the junction held 5 bases outside the gene matches. The CDR3 coding sequence is TGTGCCAGTGCACTAGCGCTAGAGACCCAGTACTTC. Translating it yields CASALALETQYF.

The chain uses TRBV5-1 and TRBJ2-1; the D gene is possibly TRBD2 (5 bases). This CDR3 is built from 15 residues. V was clipped by 0 bases and J by 1 base, with 8 bases between them. Per germline, CDR1 SGHRS and CDR2 YFSETQ. CDR3 sequence reads: CASSLESGSYNEQFF. The DNA of the CDR3 is TGCGCCAGCAGCTTGGAGTCGGGGTCCTACAATGAGCAGTTCTTC.

The chain has TRBV27 and TRBJ2-2; 11 bases are a match to TRBD2. The CDR3 runs to 17 residues. The germline gives CDR1 MNHEY, CDR2 SMNVEV (reference sequence). V gave up 6 bases and J gave up 6 bases; unmatched junction bases: 12. CDR3: CASSEGGLAATPGELFF. CDR3 coding DNA: TGTGCCAGCAGCGAGGGGGGACTAGCGGCGACGCCCGGGGAGCTGTTTTTT.

The V gene is TRBV5-8, the J gene TRBJ1-4; a weak D match, TRBD1 (6 bases). The V gene lost 0 bases and the J gene lost 7 bases, with 13 bases spanning the gap. The CDR3 is 15 amino acids. In germline, CDR1 is SGHTS, CDR2 YDEGEE. CDR3 sequence reads: CASSLAGVTGEKLFF. The CDR3 nucleotides are TGTGCCAGCAGCTTGGCAGGGGTCACGGGTGAAAAACTGTTTTTT.

V and J are TRBV7-6 and TRBJ2-1, with 8 bases aligning to TRBD2. The CDR3 spans 16 residues. Looked up from germline, CDR1 is SGHVS and CDR2 is FNYEAQ. The V gene end was trimmed by 5 bases and the J gene end by 7 bases; junction bases not matched to a gene: 13. CDR3 in DNA: TGTGCCAGCAGCCCCCCCGGGGGGGTAGTTTTAAATGAGCAGTTCTTC. As protein: CASSPPGGVVLNEQFF.

V gene TRBV3-1 (or the pseudogene TRBV3-2) combines with J gene TRBJ1-1; D might be TRBD1 (5 bases). The germline CDR1 and CDR2 sequences are LGHDT and YNNKEL (reference sequence). The CDR3 is 13 residues long. The V end was cut by 3 bases, the J end by 6 bases, with 11 bases between. CDR3 amino acids: CASSQGGGAEAFF. CDR3 sequence (DNA): TGTGCCAGCAGCCAGGGGGGGGGAGCTGAAGCTTTCTTT.

The chain joins TRBV7-8 to TRBJ1-2; TRBD1 matches 9 bases. V was pared by 7 bases and J by 4 bases, with 7 bases of the junction left unmatched. Germline V CDR1 and CDR2: SGHVS, FQNEAQ. The CDR3 consists of 14 residues. CDR3 bases: TGTGCCAGCACCGAACGACAGGGGGTCTATGGCTACACCTTC. Residues: CASTERQGVYGYTF.

The gene calls are TRBV30 and TRBJ2-5, with D hard to call. This CDR3 is 13 amino acids long. V gave up 5 bases and J gave up 1 base, with 11 bases separating them. Germline CDR1 is GTSNPN and CDR2 is SVGIG (reference sequence). DNA for the CDR3: TGTGCCTGGGACTCGGGTCTCCAAGAGACCCAGTACTTC. It yields the protein CAWDSGLQETQYF.

The rearrangement uses TRBV7-8 and TRBJ2-2; TRBD2 agrees at 10 bases. V shed 5 bases and J 2 bases; nucleotides not matched to a gene: 5. This CDR3 spans 16 amino acids. Germline-derived CDR1 and CDR2 are SGHVS and FQNEAQ. The CDR3 region is CASSRPLAGNTGELFF. The CDR3 DNA is TGTGCCAGCAGCCGCCCACTAGCGGGAAACACCGGGGAGCTGTTTTTT. Filled out from reference TRBV7-8 and TRBJ2-2, the complete variable domain reads GAGVSQSPRYKVAKRGQDVALRCDPISGHVSLFWYQQALGQGPEFLTYFQNEAQLDKSGLPSDRFFAERPEGSVSTLKIQRTQQEDSAVYLCASSRPLAGNTGELFFGEGSRLTVL.

The gene calls are TRBV7-2 and TRBJ2-7; 8 bases are a match to TRBD1. This CDR3 has 13 residues. J gave up 3 bases and V 6 bases, and 4 bases lay outside the gene matches. Germline V gene lookup returns CDR1 SGHTA and CDR2 FQGNSA. The CDR3: CASRLTGGYEQYF. In DNA form, the CDR3 reads TGTGCCAGCAGACTTACAGGGGGCTACGAGCAGTACTTC.

The chain joins TRBV28 to TRBJ2-1; 9 bases line up with TRBD1. With 5 bases clipped from V and 9 bases from J, the junction kept 8 bases outside the gene matches. The CDR3 is 14 residues long. Germline-derived CDR1 and CDR2 are MDHEN and SYDVKM. The chain's CDR3 is CASSPGDRAGEQFF. Written as DNA, the CDR3 is TGTGCCAGCAGTCCCGGGGACAGGGCGGGTGAGCAGTTCTTC.

The chain employs TRBV27 and TRBJ2-3; maybe TRBD2 (6 bases). V was trimmed by 2 bases and J by 4 bases, leaving 13 bases between them. CDR3 length equals 15 residues. CDR1 is MNHEY, CDR2 SMNVEV, per germline (reference sequence). CDR3 residues: CASSLGGVGADTQYF. The DNA for the CDR3 is TGTGCCAGCAGTTTAGGAGGGGTGGGGGCAGATACGCAGTATTTT.

The CDR3 here is CASSLTPGLAGDTGELFF. The CDR3 bases are TGTGCCAGCAGTTTGACGCCGGGACTAGCGGGTGACACCGGGGAGCTGTTTTTT. The chain couples TRBV27 to TRBJ2-2; TRBD2 matches 12 bases. The CDR3 runs 18 residues. Germline CDR1 is MNHEY and CDR2 is SMNVEV (reference sequence). J was trimmed by 3 bases and V by 3 bases; bases with no gene match: 8.

The chain has TRBV6-5 and TRBJ2-5; 10 bases match TRBD1. Germline assignment: CDR1 MNHEY and CDR2 SVGAGI. V dropped 5 bases and J dropped 5; count of bases not matched to a gene: 5. The CDR3 spans 14 residues. The chain's CDR3 is CASSLTGGQETQYF. In DNA, the CDR3 is TGTGCCAGCAGTCTGACAGGGGGCCAGGAGACCCAGTACTTC.

Of note for this clone: At one boundary the junction diverges from the germline segment, which might be a read error. The chain recombines TRBV25-1 with TRBJ1-1; possible D gene TRBD1, 6 bases. From germline, CDR1 is MGHDK and CDR2 SYGVNS. The CDR3 spans 15 residues. The CDR3 reads CASSRGAGASPETFF. As DNA, the CDR3 is TGTGCCAGCAGCCGCGGGGCGGGGGCCAGCCCTGAAACTTTCTTT. Supplemented by reference TRBV25-1 and TRBJ1-1, the full variable domain reads EADIYQTPRYLVIGTGKKITLECSQTMGHDKMYWYQQDPGMELHLIHYSYGVNSTEKGDLSSESTVSRIRTEHFPLTLESARPSHTSQYLCASSRGAGASPETFFGQGTRLTVV.

This sequence joins TRBV10-3 and TRBJ2-1; 8 bases line up with TRBD2. The V and J ends lost 10 bases and 4 bases, in that order; junction bases with no gene match: 15. In germline, CDR1 is ENHRY, CDR2 SYGVKD. This CDR3 comprises 16 residues. CDR3: CATSLGLATSYNEQFF. The DNA of the CDR3 is TGTGCCACTTCGCTCGGACTAGCTACCTCTTACAATGAGCAGTTCTTC.

Only a few counts were recorded for this clone. This sequence joins TRBV6-5 and TRBJ2-1, with TRBD1 as a possible D gene (6 bases). The CDR3 covers 14 residues. Germline V gene sequence: CDR1 MNHEY, CDR2 SVGAGI. Between the trimmed V and J ends, which lost 7 bases and 0 bases, there was a span of 10 bases. CDR3 residues: CASTWDISYNEQFF. The CDR3 region has the DNA TGTGCCAGCACGTGGGACATCTCCTACAATGAGCAGTTCTTC.

On this clone itself: Other nucleotide sequences from this sample produce the same CDR3. The rearrangement links TRBV9 to TRBJ1-2; 8 positions agree with TRBD1. V lost 4 bases to trimming and J lost 4 bases; unmatched junction nucleotides: 6. The CDR3 is 14 residues long. Per germline, CDR1 SGDLS and CDR2 YYNGEE. Here the CDR3 DNA reads TGTGCCAGCAGCCCCCCAACAGGGGGCTATGGCTACACCTTC. Translating gives CASSPPTGGYGYTF.